The 30 T cell receptor beta chains below all came from one sample that was sequenced in a study of T cell repertoires in cytomegalovirus infection. TCRdb processed the reads anew with MiXCR; each CDR3 protein has one entry. The sample has hundreds of thousands of distinct CDR3 sequences; about two fifths are singletons. These receptors have no known antigen. Material: cultured PBMCs, obtained from culture after CMV antigen stimulation. The receptors were gathered from a human donor in good health (CMV status not recorded). Some clones in this sample may be carry-over from other donors' samples.

Worth noting for this clonotype: This sequence may be a read error, since a much larger clone differs from it by one base. The gene calls are TRBV6-8 and TRBJ1-2; the D is unclear. Trimming took off 6 bases at V and 4 bases at J, with 6 bases between the two ends. The CDR3 sequence is 11 residues long. Germline lookup yields CDR1 MNHGY and CDR2 SAAAGT. The CDR3: CASRSSYGYTF. Written as DNA, the CDR3 is TGTGCCAGCAGATCCTCCTATGGCTACACCTTC.

The V gene is TRBV9, the J gene TRBJ2-1; 7 bases fit TRBD2. The V gene's germline CDR1 is SGDLS and CDR2 YYNGEE. With 0 bases clipped from V and 3 bases from J, the junction kept 3 bases outside the gene matches. The CDR3 contains 15 residues. The CDR3 region has the DNA TGTGCCAGCAGCGTAGGCGGCGGGAGCTACAATGAGCAGTTCTTC. The encoded protein is CASSVGGGSYNEQFF.

The V call is TRBV5-6, the J call TRBJ2-5; 9 bases are a match to TRBD1. The CDR3 length is 14 residues. Germline V lookup: CDR1 SGHDT, CDR2 YYEEEE. V dropped 2 bases and J dropped 5; count of bases not matched to a gene: 4. CDR3: CASSFGQGSETQYF. The CDR3 coding sequence is TGTGCCAGCAGCTTTGGACAGGGGAGCGAGACCCAGTACTTC. The complete variable domain, with remaining parts taken from reference TRBV5-6 and TRBJ2-5, reads DAGVTQSPTHLIKTRGQQVTLRCSPKSGHDTVSWYQQALGQGPQFIFQYYEEEERQRGNFPDRFSGHQFPNYSSELNVNALLLGDSALYLCASSFGQGSETQYFGPGTRLLVL.

The rearrangement joins TRBV28 to TRBJ1-5, with D unclear. The CDR3 totals 8 residues. Germline V CDR1 and CDR2: MDHEN, SYDVKM. V gave up 11 bases and J gave up 12 bases, with 8 bases separating them. The CDR3 coding sequence is TGTGCCTGGTGGGTCCAGCATTTT. Translated, it gives CAWWVQHF.

This chain links TRBV12-3 or TRBV12-4 with TRBJ1-6; D gene uncertain. The CDR3 length is 15 residues. V was trimmed by 2 bases and J by 6 bases, leaving 11 bases between them. CDR3 residues: CASSLRQGSNSPLHF. CDR3 nucleotides: TGTGCCAGCAGTTTACGGCAAGGCTCTAATTCACCCCTCCACTTT.

This clonotype occurred a few times. The chain employs TRBV18 and TRBJ1-4; 8 bases line up with TRBD1. This CDR3 has 14 residues. V lost 2 bases, J lost 8 bases, and 4 bases stayed unmatched. CDR1 and CDR2 from the germline V gene are KGHSH and LQKENI. The CDR3 sequence is CASSPLGQVEKLFF. The CDR3 region has the DNA TGTGCCAGCTCACCATTGGGACAGGTCGAAAAACTGTTTTTT.

The chain uses TRBV28 and TRBJ2-7; 8 bases line up with TRBD1. Germline V gene lookup returns CDR1 MDHEN and CDR2 SYDVKM. V lost 5 bases, J lost 3 bases, and 9 bases stayed unmatched. There are 15 residues in the CDR3. CDR3 in DNA: TGTGCCAGCAGTCCCCCGACAGGGGCGGGCTACGAGCAGTACTTC. Its protein product is CASSPPTGAGYEQYF. The full variable domain, rest sourced from reference TRBV28 and TRBJ2-7, is DVKVTQSSRYLVKRTGEKVFLECVQDMDHENMFWYRQDPGLGLRLIYFSYDVKMKEKGDIPEGYSVSREKKERFSLILESASTNQTSMYLCASSPPTGAGYEQYFGPGTRLTVT.

The V call is TRBV4-3, the J call TRBJ2-1; D is unclear. The CDR3 totals 14 residues. Germline V gives CDR1 LGHNA, CDR2 YSLEER. The V end was cut by 0 bases, the J end by 6 bases, with 9 bases between. In nucleotides, the CDR3 is TGCGCCAGCAGCCAAGATAGGACCCTCAATGAGCAGTTCTTC. It translates to CASSQDRTLNEQFF.

The chain couples TRBV15 to TRBJ2-7; 13 bases map to TRBD2. Trimming cost V 2 bases and J 4 bases; bases outside gene matches: 5. Germline assignment: CDR1 LNHNV and CDR2 YYDKDF (reference sequence). CDR3 length equals 16 residues. The CDR3 loop reads CATSRSLAGGIYEQYF. The DNA for the CDR3 is TGTGCCACCAGCAGATCACTAGCGGGAGGGATTTACGAGCAGTACTTC.

This clonotype was found a few times. V is TRBV11-2 and J is TRBJ2-1; the match to TRBD2 covers 7 bases. Germline loops: CDR1 SGHAT, CDR2 FQNNGV. The CDR3 covers 18 residues. J lost 3 bases, V lost 4 bases, and 15 bases had no gene match. Written as DNA, the CDR3 is TGTGCCAGCAGCTCTAACACGGACCCTAGCGGCTACTACAATGAGCAGTTCTTC. Translated: CASSSNTDPSGYYNEQFF.

The chain employs TRBV7-2 and TRBJ1-5, with no clear D. The CDR3 sequence is 13 residues long. Germline values: CDR1 SGHTA, CDR2 FQGNSA. The V end lost 2 bases, the J end lost 5 bases, and 7 bases lay between the germline ends. The CDR3 loop reads CASSLNSYQPQHF. In DNA, the CDR3 is TGTGCCAGCAGCTTAAACAGTTATCAGCCCCAGCATTTT.

The rearrangement joins TRBV28 to TRBJ1-4; tentative D call: TRBD1 (6 bases). The V and J ends lost 8 bases and 11 bases respectively, with 21 bases between them. Germline-derived CDR1 and CDR2 are MDHEN and SYDVKM. There are 14 residues in the CDR3. The CDR3 DNA follows: TGTGCCAGCCAGGGACCGGGACAAGGACACAAACTGTTTTTT. Protein sequence: CASQGPGQGHKLFF.

The chain carries TRBV14 and TRBJ2-1; no definite D call. Germline V gene sequence: CDR1 SGHDN, CDR2 FVKESK. The CDR3 length is 12 residues. The V end lost 8 bases, the J end lost 10 bases, and 15 bases lay between the germline ends. CDR3 sequence (DNA): TGTGCCAGCGCTAGGACCGTAGGGGAGCAGTTCTTC. Its protein is CASARTVGEQFF.

J is TRBJ2-2 and V is TRBV7-9; weak D call: TRBD1 (5 bases). This CDR3 spans 15 amino acids. With 5 bases removed from V and 1 base from J, the gap between germline ends came to 11 bases. Looked up from germline, CDR1 is SEHNR and CDR2 is FQNEAQ (reference sequence). The CDR3 sequence is CASSPQTVNTGELFF. CDR3 nucleotide sequence: TGTGCCAGCAGCCCCCAGACAGTGAACACCGGGGAGCTGTTTTTT.

This clonotype was recorded once. This chain's CDR3 is CASSLARGYNTEAFF. CDR3 coding DNA: TGTGCCAGCAGCTTAGCGCGGGGGTACAACACTGAAGCTTTCTTT. The chain has TRBV11-1 and TRBJ1-1; D is possibly TRBD1 (5 bases). The ends were cut back, 0 bases at V and 2 bases at J, with 10 bases in the middle. Germline V gene data show CDR1 as SGHAT and CDR2 as FQDESV (reference sequence). The CDR3 extends over 15 amino acids. The full variable domain, rest sourced from reference TRBV11-1 and TRBJ1-1, is EAEVAQSPRYKITEKSQAVAFWCDPISGHATLYWYRQILGQGPELLVQFQDESVVDDSQLPKDRFSAERLKGVDSTLKIQPAELGDSAMYLCASSLARGYNTEAFFGQGTRLTVV.

There are a few counts of this clonotype. This chain uses TRBV2 with TRBJ1-6, with D possibly being TRBD1 (6 bases). Germline CDR1 and CDR2: SNHLY and FYNNEI. Between the trimmed V and J ends, which lost 3 bases and 7 bases, there was a span of 10 bases. The CDR3 totals 14 residues. CDR3 coding DNA: TGTGCCAGCAGTGAGACAGGAGAGAATTCACCCCTCCACTTT. Its translation: CASSETGENSPLHF.

This chain links TRBV20-1 with TRBJ2-7, with D possibly matching TRBD1 (6 bases). Per germline, CDR1 DFQATT and CDR2 SNEGSKA (reference sequence). This CDR3 is 12 amino acids long. Trimming removed 4 bases at V and 2 bases at J, with 9 bases between. CDR3 DNA: TGCAGTGCTACCAGGGGCACCTACGAGCAGTACTTC. Amino acids: CSATRGTYEQYF.

This clonotype was seen only a few times. The chain combines TRBV12-3 or TRBV12-4 with TRBJ2-7; TRBD1 or TRBD2 may be the D gene (5 bases each). Trimming shortened V by 3 bases and J by 9 bases, and 12 bases separated the two germline ends. The CDR3 length is 12 residues. CDR3 sequence (DNA): TGTGCCAGCAGTTTTGAGGGGACGGCGCAGTACTTC. Residues: CASSFEGTAQYF.

The chain is built from TRBV27 and TRBJ2-1; the D gene is possibly TRBD2 (7 bases). The germline CDR1 and CDR2 sequences are MNHEY and SMNVEV (reference sequence). V gave up 6 bases and J gave up 6 bases, with 21 bases separating them. The CDR3 totals 16 residues. Written as DNA, the CDR3 is TGTGCCAGCAGCCGCAGAGGCGCGGGGGCAACCAATGAGCAGTTCTTC. As protein: CASSRRGAGATNEQFF.

Only a few counts were recorded for this clonotype. This sequence joins TRBV10-3 and TRBJ2-2; D is unresolved. Trimming pared 10 bases from V and 0 bases from J, leaving 21 bases between. CDR1 is ENHRY, CDR2 SYGVKD, per germline. The CDR3 runs 17 residues. The CDR3 coding sequence is TGTGCCACCAAGAACTCCGTTCCTACCGCGAACACCGGGGAGCTGTTTTTT. Translated, it gives CATKNSVPTANTGELFF.

The V gene is TRBV20-1, the J gene TRBJ1-6, with a weak D call TRBD1 (6 bases). The CDR3 has 15 amino acids. Trimming took 3 bases from V and 0 from J, leaving 9 bases between them. Germline V gene data show CDR1 as DFQATT and CDR2 as SNEGSKA (reference sequence). Here the CDR3 DNA reads TGCAGTGCTAGGGTAGGGGGCTCCTATAATTCACCCCTCCACTTT. The encoded protein is CSARVGGSYNSPLHF.

The V gene is TRBV7-8, the J gene TRBJ2-1; possibly TRBD1 for D (5 bases). V was clipped by 5 bases and J by 2 bases, with 13 bases between them. CDR1 SGHVS and CDR2 FQNEAQ come from the germline V gene. The CDR3 runs 15 residues. The CDR3 nucleotides are TGTGCCAGCAGCCCCCAGACAGTCGCCTACAATGAGCAGTTCTTC. This translates into CASSPQTVAYNEQFF.

In this sample, this clonotype turned up a few times. The rearrangement uses TRBV19 and TRBJ2-6; D not certain. The length of the CDR3 is 15 residues. CDR1 is LNHDA and CDR2 is SQIVND in the germline V gene (reference sequence). The germline V and J ends were trimmed by 3 bases and 0 bases, with 6 bases remaining between them. CDR3 amino acids: CASSMIGSGANVLTF. The DNA for the CDR3 is TGTGCCAGTAGTATGATCGGCTCTGGGGCCAACGTCCTGACTTTC.

The chain is built from TRBV2 and TRBJ1-1; D is perhaps TRBD1 (5 bases). Trimming left V 6 bases short and J 8 bases short, with 16 bases between. The CDR3 spans 13 residues. Germline-derived CDR1 and CDR2 are SNHLY and FYNNEI. CDR3 sequence reads: CASRGWGTEEAFF. Written as DNA, the CDR3 is TGTGCCAGCAGGGGGTGGGGGACCGAAGAAGCTTTCTTT.

This clonotype appeared a few times. This rearrangement joins TRBV12-3 or TRBV12-4 to TRBJ1-4; possible D gene TRBD1, 6 bases. This CDR3 has 14 residues. V lost 6 bases and J lost 5, with 13 bases in between. This CDR3 is CASSRRGGNEKLFF. Written as DNA, the CDR3 is TGTGCCAGCAGCCGGCGGGGGGGCAATGAAAAACTGTTTTTT.

The V gene is TRBV20-1, the J gene TRBJ2-3; D ambiguous. The V end lost 4 bases, the J end lost 2 bases, and 16 bases lay between the germline ends. This CDR3 spans 15 amino acids. Germline-derived CDR1 and CDR2 are DFQATT and SNEGSKA (reference sequence). CDR3 nucleotides: TGCAGTGCTATTCTGGGTGGGCGGATCACAGATACGCAGTATTTT. Protein sequence: CSAILGGRITDTQYF.

The chain combines TRBV4-1 with TRBJ2-1; D not resolved. Germline-derived CDR1 and CDR2 are MGHRA and YSYEKL. This CDR3 contains 14 residues. V was shortened by 3 bases and J by 5 bases, with 11 bases between the two germline ends. CDR3 amino acids: CASSQALRDNEQFF. The CDR3 DNA reads as TGCGCCAGCAGCCAGGCTTTAAGGGACAATGAGCAGTTCTTC.

The rearrangement links TRBV12-3 or TRBV12-4 to TRBJ2-7, with 7 bases aligning to TRBD2. J was trimmed by 0 bases and V by 5 bases; bases with no gene match: 1. The CDR3 length is 13 residues. CDR3 bases: TGTGCCAGCAGTGGGACTATCTCCTACGAGCAGTACTTC. Amino acids: CASSGTISYEQYF.

This clonotype was seen ten or more times. This rearrangement joins TRBV7-8 to TRBJ2-3; D is possibly TRBD1 or TRBD2 (5 bases each). Germline loops: CDR1 SGHVS, CDR2 FQNEAQ. The CDR3 spans 14 residues. Trimming took off 5 bases at V and 0 bases at J, with 9 bases between the two ends. Here the CDR3 DNA reads TGTGCCAGCAGCCCGAGGGACAGCACAGATACGCAGTATTTT. Residues: CASSPRDSTDTQYF.

The CDR3 reads CASSPYLEANQPQHF. The CDR3 DNA follows: TGTGCCAGCAGTCCCTACCTTGAAGCAAATCAGCCCCAGCATTTT. The rearrangement uses TRBV2 and TRBJ1-5; D is uncertain. This CDR3 spans 15 amino acids. Trimming took 5 bases from V and 4 from J, leaving 15 bases between them. Germline values: CDR1 SNHLY, CDR2 FYNNEI.